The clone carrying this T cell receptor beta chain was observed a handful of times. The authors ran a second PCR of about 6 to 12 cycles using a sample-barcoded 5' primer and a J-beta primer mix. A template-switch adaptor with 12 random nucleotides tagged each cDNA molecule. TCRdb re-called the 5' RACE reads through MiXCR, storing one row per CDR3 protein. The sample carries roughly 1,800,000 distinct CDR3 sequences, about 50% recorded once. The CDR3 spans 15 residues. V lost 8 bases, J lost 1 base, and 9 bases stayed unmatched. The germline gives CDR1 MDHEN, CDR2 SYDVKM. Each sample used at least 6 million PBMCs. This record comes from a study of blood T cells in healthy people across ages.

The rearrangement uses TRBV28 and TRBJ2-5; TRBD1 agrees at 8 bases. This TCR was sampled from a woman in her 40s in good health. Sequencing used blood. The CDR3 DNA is TGTGCCAGCCACCTCTCCGGACAGGGCCAAGAGACCCAGTACTTC. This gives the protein CASHLSGQGQETQYF.